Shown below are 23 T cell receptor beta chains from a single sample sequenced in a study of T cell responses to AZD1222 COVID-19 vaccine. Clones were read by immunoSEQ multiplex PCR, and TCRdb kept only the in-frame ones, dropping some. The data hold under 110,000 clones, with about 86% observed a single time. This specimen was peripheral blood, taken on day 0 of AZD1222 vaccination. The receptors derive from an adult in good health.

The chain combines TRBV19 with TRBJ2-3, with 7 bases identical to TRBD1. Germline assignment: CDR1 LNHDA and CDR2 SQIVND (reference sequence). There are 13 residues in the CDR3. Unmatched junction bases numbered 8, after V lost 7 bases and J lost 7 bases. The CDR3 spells CASKPDRANTQYF. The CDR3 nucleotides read TGTGCCAGTAAACCCGACAGGGCGAATACGCAGTATTTT.

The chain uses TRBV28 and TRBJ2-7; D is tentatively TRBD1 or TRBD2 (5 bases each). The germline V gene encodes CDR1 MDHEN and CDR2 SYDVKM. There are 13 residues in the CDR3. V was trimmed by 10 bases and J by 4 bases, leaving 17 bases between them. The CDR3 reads CATLVGTRYEQYF. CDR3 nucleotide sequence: TGTGCCACCCTGGTAGGGACCAGATACGAGCAGTACTTC.

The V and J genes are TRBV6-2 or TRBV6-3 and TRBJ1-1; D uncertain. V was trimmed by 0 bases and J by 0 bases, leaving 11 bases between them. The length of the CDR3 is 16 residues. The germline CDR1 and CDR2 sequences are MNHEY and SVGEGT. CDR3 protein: CASSYSNEAMNTEAFF. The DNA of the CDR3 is TGTGCCAGCAGTTACTCGAACGAGGCCATGAACACTGAAGCTTTCTTT.

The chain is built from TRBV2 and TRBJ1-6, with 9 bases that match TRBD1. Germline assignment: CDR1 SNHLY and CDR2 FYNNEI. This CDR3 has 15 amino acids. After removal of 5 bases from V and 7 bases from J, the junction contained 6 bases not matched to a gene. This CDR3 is CASSNRQGENSPLHF. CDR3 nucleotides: TGTGCCAGCAGTAACCGACAGGGGGAGAATTCACCCCTCCACTTT.

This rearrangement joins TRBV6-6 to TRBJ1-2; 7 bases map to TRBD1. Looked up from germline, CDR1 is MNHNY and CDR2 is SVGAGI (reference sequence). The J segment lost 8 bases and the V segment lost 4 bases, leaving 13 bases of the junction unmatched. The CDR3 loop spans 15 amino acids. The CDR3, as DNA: TGTGCCAGCAGTTTCCAACTTACAGGGGAGGAAGGCTACACCTTC. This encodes CASSFQLTGEEGYTF.

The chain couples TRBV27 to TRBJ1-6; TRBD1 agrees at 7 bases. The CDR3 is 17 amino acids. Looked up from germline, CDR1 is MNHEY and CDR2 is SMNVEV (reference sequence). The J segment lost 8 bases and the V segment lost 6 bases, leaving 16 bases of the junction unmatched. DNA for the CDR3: TGTGCCAGCAGCCTAAGAATTAGGGGACAGTTAGATTCACCCCTCCACTTT. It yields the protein CASSLRIRGQLDSPLHF.

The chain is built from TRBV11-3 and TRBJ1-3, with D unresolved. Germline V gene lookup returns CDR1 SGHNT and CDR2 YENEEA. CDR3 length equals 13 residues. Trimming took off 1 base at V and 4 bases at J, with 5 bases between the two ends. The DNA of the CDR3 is TGTGCCAGCAGCTTAGTATCGGGAAACACCATATATTTT. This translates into CASSLVSGNTIYF.

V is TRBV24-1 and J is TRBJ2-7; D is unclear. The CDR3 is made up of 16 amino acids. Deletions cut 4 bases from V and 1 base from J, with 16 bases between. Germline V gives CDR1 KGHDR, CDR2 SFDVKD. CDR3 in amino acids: CATSEALDERSYEQYF. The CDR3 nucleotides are TGTGCCACCAGTGAGGCCCTCGATGAAAGGTCCTACGAGCAGTACTTC.

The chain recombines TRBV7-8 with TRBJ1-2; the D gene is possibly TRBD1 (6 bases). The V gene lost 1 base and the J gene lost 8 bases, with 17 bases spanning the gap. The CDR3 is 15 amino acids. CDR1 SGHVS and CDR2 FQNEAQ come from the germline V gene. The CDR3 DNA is TGTGCCAGCAGCTTAGATCGGCCAGGGGTCTACGGCTACACCTTC. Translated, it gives CASSLDRPGVYGYTF.

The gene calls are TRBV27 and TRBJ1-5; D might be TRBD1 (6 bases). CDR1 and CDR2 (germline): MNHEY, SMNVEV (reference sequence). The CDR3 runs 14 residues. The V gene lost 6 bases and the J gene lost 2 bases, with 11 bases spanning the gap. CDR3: CASRQGGGNQPQHF. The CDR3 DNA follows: TGTGCCAGCAGACAGGGTGGGGGCAATCAGCCCCAGCATTTT.

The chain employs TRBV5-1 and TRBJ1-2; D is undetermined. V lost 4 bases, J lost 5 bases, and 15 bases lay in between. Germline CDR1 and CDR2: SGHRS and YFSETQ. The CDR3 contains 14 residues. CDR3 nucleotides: TGCGCCAGCAGCCCCCTAGGAGTAGCTTATGGCTACACCTTC. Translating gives CASSPLGVAYGYTF.

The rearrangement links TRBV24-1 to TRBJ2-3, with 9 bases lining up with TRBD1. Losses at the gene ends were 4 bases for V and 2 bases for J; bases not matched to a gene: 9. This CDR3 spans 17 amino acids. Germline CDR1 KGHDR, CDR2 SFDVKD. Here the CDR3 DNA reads TGTGCCACCAGTGAAGCAACCGGGACAGGGTACACAGATACGCAGTATTTT. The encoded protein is CATSEATGTGYTDTQYF.

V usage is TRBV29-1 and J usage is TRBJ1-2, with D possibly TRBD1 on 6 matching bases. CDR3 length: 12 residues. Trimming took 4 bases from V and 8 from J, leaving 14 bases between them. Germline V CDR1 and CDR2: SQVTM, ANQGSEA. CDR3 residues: CSVGGGVYGYTF. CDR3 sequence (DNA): TGCAGCGTTGGCGGGGGCGTCTACGGCTACACCTTC.

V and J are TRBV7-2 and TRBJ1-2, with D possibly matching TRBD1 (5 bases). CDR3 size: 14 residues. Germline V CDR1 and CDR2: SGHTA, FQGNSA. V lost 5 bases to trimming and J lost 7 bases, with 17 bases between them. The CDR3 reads CASSANPAGSGYTF. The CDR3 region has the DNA TGTGCCAGCAGCGCCAACCCGGCAGGGAGTGGCTACACCTTC.

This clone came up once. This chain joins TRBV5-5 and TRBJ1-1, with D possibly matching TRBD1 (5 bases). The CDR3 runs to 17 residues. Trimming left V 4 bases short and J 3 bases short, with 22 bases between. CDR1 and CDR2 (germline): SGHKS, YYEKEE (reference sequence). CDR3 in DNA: TGTGCCAGCAGCCTATCCGGGACCTGGGGCGTGGACACTGAAGCTTTCTTT. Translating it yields CASSLSGTWGVDTEAFF.

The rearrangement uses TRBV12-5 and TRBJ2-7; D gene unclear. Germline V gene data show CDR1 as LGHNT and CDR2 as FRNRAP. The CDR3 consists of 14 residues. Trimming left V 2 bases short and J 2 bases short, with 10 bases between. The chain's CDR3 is CASGLRTVAYEQYF. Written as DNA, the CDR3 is TGTGCTAGTGGTTTGAGGACCGTAGCCTACGAGCAGTACTTC. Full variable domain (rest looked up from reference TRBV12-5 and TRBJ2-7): DARVTQTPRHKVTEMGQEVTMRCQPILGHNTVFWYRQTMMQGLELLAYFRNRAPLDDSGMPKDRFSAEMPDATLATLKIQPSEPRDSAVYFCASGLRTVAYEQYFGPGTRLTVT.

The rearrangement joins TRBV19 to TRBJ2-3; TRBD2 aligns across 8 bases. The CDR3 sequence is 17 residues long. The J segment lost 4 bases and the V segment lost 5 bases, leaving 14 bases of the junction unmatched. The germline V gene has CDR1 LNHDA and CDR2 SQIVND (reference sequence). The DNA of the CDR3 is TGTGCCAGTAGTCCGTATACTAGCGGTCCTCCCCCAGATACGCAGTATTTT. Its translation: CASSPYTSGPPPDTQYF.

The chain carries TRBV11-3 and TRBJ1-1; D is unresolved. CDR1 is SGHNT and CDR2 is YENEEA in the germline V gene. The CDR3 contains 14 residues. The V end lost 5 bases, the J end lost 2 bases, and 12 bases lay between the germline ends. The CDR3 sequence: CASSAGRLNTEAFF. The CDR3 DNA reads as TGTGCCAGCAGCGCGGGCAGGCTTAACACTGAAGCTTTCTTT. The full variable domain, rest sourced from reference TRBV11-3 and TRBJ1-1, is EAGVVQSPRYKIIEKKQPVAFWCNPISGHNTLYWYLQNLGQGPELLIRYENEEAVDDSQLPKDRFSAERLKGVDSTLKIQPAELGDSAVYLCASSAGRLNTEAFFGQGTRLTVV.

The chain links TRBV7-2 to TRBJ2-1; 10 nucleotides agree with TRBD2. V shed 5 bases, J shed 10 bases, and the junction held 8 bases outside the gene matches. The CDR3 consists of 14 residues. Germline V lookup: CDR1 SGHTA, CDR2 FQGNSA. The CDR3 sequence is CASSVPGLATEQFF. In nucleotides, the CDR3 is TGTGCCAGCAGCGTACCGGGACTAGCGACGGAGCAGTTCTTC.

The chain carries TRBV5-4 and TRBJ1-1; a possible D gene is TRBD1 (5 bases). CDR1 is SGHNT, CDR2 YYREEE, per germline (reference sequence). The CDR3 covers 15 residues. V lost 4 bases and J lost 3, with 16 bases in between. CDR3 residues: CASSLPGKGDTEAFF. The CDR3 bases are TGTGCCAGCAGCCTTCCAGGGAAAGGGGACACTGAAGCTTTCTTT. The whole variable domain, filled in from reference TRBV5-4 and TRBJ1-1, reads ETGVTQSPTHLIKTRGQQVTLRCSSQSGHNTVSWYQQALGQGPQFIFQYYREEENGRGNFPPRFSGLQFPNYSSELNVNALELDDSALYLCASSLPGKGDTEAFFGQGTRLTVV.

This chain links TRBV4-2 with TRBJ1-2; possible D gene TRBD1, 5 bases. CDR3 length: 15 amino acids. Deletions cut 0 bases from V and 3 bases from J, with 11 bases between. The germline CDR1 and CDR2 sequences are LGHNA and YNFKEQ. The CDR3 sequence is CASSQEGPRDYGYTF. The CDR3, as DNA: TGTGCCAGCAGCCAAGAAGGTCCCAGGGACTATGGCTACACCTTC.

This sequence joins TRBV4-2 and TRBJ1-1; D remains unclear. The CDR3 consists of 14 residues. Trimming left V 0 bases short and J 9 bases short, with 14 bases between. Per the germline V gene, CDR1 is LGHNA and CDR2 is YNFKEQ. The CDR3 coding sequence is TGTGCCAGCAGCCAAGATAGGGCAGGAAGGAAAGCTTTCTTT. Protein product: CASSQDRAGRKAFF.

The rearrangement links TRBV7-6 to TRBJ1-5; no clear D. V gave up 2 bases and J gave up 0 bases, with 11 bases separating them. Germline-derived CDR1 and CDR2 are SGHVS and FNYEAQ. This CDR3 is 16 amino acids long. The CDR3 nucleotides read TGTGCCAGCAGCTTACTCCCAGCGTATAGCAATCAGCCCCAGCATTTT. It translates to CASSLLPAYSNQPQHF.